These 26 T cell receptor beta chains were sequenced from one sample in a study of T cell responses to AZD1222 COVID-19 vaccine. Assay used: immunoSEQ multiplex PCR; TCRdb lists only in-frame clones, some missing. This sample has about 200,000 clones, with 90% to 95% found just once. The sequencing used peripheral blood, collected 28 days after the second AZD1222 dose. The receptors were gathered from an adult who received the AZD1222 COVID-19 vaccine.

The chain carries TRBV27 and TRBJ1-2; TRBD1 aligns across 8 bases. The CDR3 is made up of 14 amino acids. Per the germline V gene, CDR1 is MNHEY and CDR2 is SMNVEV (reference sequence). V was clipped by 6 bases and J by 5 bases; unmatched bases: 8. CDR3 in amino acids: CASRLQGAGYGYTF. CDR3 nucleotide sequence: TGTGCCAGCAGGCTTCAGGGGGCGGGTTATGGCTACACCTTC.

The gene calls are TRBV10-1 and TRBJ1-1, with 8 bases that match TRBD1. The J segment lost 6 bases and the V segment lost 5 bases, leaving 2 bases of the junction unmatched. Germline lookup yields CDR1 WNHNN and CDR2 SYGVQD (reference sequence). This CDR3 has 12 amino acids. CDR3 nucleotide sequence: TGCGCCAGCAGTTCGACAGGGGCTGAAGCTTTCTTT. Its translation: CASSSTGAEAFF.

The chain has TRBV5-1 and TRBJ2-3, with 9 bases that match TRBD2. The CDR3 has 17 residues. Per the germline V gene, CDR1 is SGHRS and CDR2 is YFSETQ. J was trimmed by 2 bases and V by 4 bases; bases with no gene match: 11. CDR3 sequence reads: CASSLKRGASLTDTQYF. The CDR3 bases are TGCGCCAGCAGCCTCAAGCGGGGGGCCTCCCTCACAGATACGCAGTATTTT.

This rearrangement joins TRBV3-1 (or the pseudogene TRBV3-2) to TRBJ2-2; D gene uncertain. With 2 bases removed from V and 6 bases from J, the gap between germline ends came to 16 bases. Germline CDR1 and CDR2: LGHDT and YNNKEL (reference sequence). This CDR3 has 16 residues. CDR3 coding DNA: TGTGCCAGCAGCCAAACGACCCTTACTATTTCCGGGGAGCTGTTTTTT. It codes for CASSQTTLTISGELFF.

V and J are TRBV5-1 and TRBJ1-5; D is undetermined. This CDR3 spans 13 amino acids. V shed 4 bases and J shed 4 bases, with 9 bases lying between them. CDR1 and CDR2 (germline): SGHRS, YFSETQ. In DNA, the CDR3 is TGCGCCAGCAGCCCCCTGGGTAATCAGCCCCAGCATTTT. It encodes CASSPLGNQPQHF.

The V gene is TRBV11-2, the J gene TRBJ2-1; possible D gene TRBD1, 6 bases. Trimming pared 5 bases from V and 7 bases from J, leaving 21 bases between. The CDR3 covers 16 residues. CDR1 is SGHAT and CDR2 is FQNNGV in the germline V gene. The DNA of the CDR3 is TGTGCCAGCAGCCTCTTCGGCGTTACAGGGCCGAATGAGCAGTTCTTC. The encoded protein is CASSLFGVTGPNEQFF.

The V gene is TRBV5-1, the J gene TRBJ2-3; D might be TRBD1 (6 bases). Germline V gene data show CDR1 as SGHRS and CDR2 as YFSETQ. The germline V and J ends were trimmed by 0 bases and 2 bases, with 7 bases remaining between them. This CDR3 is 14 amino acids long. CDR3 region: CASSLGTDTDTQYF. The CDR3 DNA reads TGCGCCAGCAGCTTGGGGACAGACACAGATACGCAGTATTTT.

This chain links TRBV7-9 with TRBJ1-1, with D perhaps matching TRBD1 (5 bases). Trimming stripped 7 bases from V and 2 bases from J, with 11 bases between. The CDR3 contains 13 residues. CDR1 and CDR2 (germline): SEHNR, FQNEAQ (reference sequence). The CDR3 loop reads CASNMDTNTEAFF. The CDR3 DNA follows: TGTGCCAGCAACATGGACACCAACACTGAAGCTTTCTTT. Supplemented by reference TRBV7-9 and TRBJ1-1, the full variable domain reads DTGVSQNPRHKITKRGQNVTFRCDPISEHNRLYWYRQTLGQGPEFLTYFQNEAQLEKSRLLSDRFSAERPKGSFSTLEIQRTEQGDSAMYLCASNMDTNTEAFFGQGTRLTVV.

This chain connects TRBV27 to TRBJ1-5, with D tentatively TRBD1 (5 bases). The V end lost 1 base, the J end lost 2 bases, and 6 bases lay between the germline ends. The CDR3 covers 14 residues. Germline values: CDR1 MNHEY, CDR2 SMNVEV (reference sequence). Written as DNA, the CDR3 is TGTGCCAGCAGTTTATGGGGGGGCAATCAGCCCCAGCATTTT. It codes for CASSLWGGNQPQHF.

This clone was counted only a few times. The genes are TRBV2 and TRBJ1-2; D may be TRBD1 (5 bases). The germline V gene has CDR1 SNHLY and CDR2 FYNNEI. The CDR3 spans 12 residues. Trimming cost V 7 bases and J 9 bases, with 15 bases left between them. The DNA of the CDR3 is TGTGCCAGCACCCCAGGGAGAGGGAGCTACACCTTC. This gives the protein CASTPGRGSYTF.

As regards this clone: In this CDR3 the conserved last residue, phenylalanine or tryptophan, is missing, so a read error is likely. This chain links TRBV19 with TRBJ1-1; 8 nucleotides align to TRBD1. The trim removed 10 bases at V and 3 bases at J, leaving 16 bases unmatched. Per germline, CDR1 LNHDA and CDR2 SQIVND (reference sequence). The CDR3 is 16 residues long. CDR3 nucleotide sequence: TGTGCCACCACCCTAGACCCGACAGGGGCGGACACTGAAGCTTTCCTT. Translated: CATTLDPTGADTEAFL.

This chain joins TRBV11-3 and TRBJ2-2; 10 bases map to TRBD2. Germline loops: CDR1 SGHNT, CDR2 YENEEA. The CDR3 runs to 18 residues. Trimming at V came to 1 base and at J to 0 bases, leaving 5 bases not matched to a gene. The CDR3 loop is CASSLVSSGGPNTGELFF. The CDR3 region has the DNA TGTGCCAGCAGCTTAGTTTCTAGCGGGGGCCCGAACACCGGGGAGCTGTTTTTT.

The chain couples TRBV4-1 to TRBJ2-2; 10 positions agree with TRBD2. The germline gives CDR1 MGHRA, CDR2 YSYEKL. V trimming: 4 bases; J trimming: 6 bases; junction bases outside the gene matches: 8. This CDR3 is built from 16 residues. The CDR3 region has the DNA TGCGCCAGCAGCCCAGCGGGGGGGCCGAGTGCCGGGGAGCTGTTTTTT. Its protein product is CASSPAGGPSAGELFF.

This clone was picked up one time. The chain links TRBV10-3 to TRBJ1-3; 9 positions match TRBD1. The CDR3 contains 18 residues. The junction had 10 bases not matched to a gene; V was cut back by 0 bases and J by 4 bases. CDR1 and CDR2 (germline): ENHRY, SYGVKD. The CDR3 coding sequence is TGTGCCATCAGTGAGTCCCCGGGACAGGGAACGGGGGGAAACACCATATATTTT. Protein sequence: CAISESPGQGTGGNTIYF.

The rearrangement uses TRBV4-1 and TRBJ2-3, with TRBD1 matching 9 bases. The ends lost 0 bases at V and 4 bases at J; junction bases unmatched: 8. CDR1 is MGHRA, CDR2 YSYEKL, per germline. The CDR3 length is 17 residues. The CDR3 nucleotides are TGCGCCAGCAGCCAAGAGTGGGGACAGGGATTGCCAGATACGCAGTATTTT. Its translation is CASSQEWGQGLPDTQYF.

Notes on this clone: The junction does not match germline at one end; this may be a read error. The chain joins TRBV15 to TRBJ1-2; D call uncertain. CDR1 LNHNV and CDR2 YYDKDF come from the germline V gene (reference sequence). The CDR3 runs to 15 residues. CDR3 residues: CATSRDKSANYGYTF. The CDR3 DNA reads as TGTGCCACCAGCCGAGACAAGTCAGCTAACTATGGCTACACCTTC.

This rearrangement joins TRBV19 to TRBJ1-5, with D unresolved. V was clipped by 6 bases and J by 5 bases, with 14 bases between them. The germline CDR1 and CDR2 sequences are LNHDA and SQIVND (reference sequence). The CDR3 extends over 14 amino acids. CDR3 loop: CASRTELMDQPQHF. Written as DNA, the CDR3 is TGTGCCAGTAGAACAGAGTTGATGGATCAGCCCCAGCATTTT. Full variable domain (rest looked up from reference TRBV19 and TRBJ1-5): DGGITQSPKYLFRKEGQNVTLSCEQNLNHDAMYWYRQDPGQGLRLIYYSQIVNDFQKGDIAEGYSVSREKKESFPLTVTSAQKNPTAFYLCASRTELMDQPQHFGDGTRLSIL.

The chain carries TRBV18 and TRBJ1-5; 9 bases fit TRBD1. Per the germline V gene, CDR1 is KGHSH and CDR2 is LQKENI. The CDR3 is 19 amino acids. The J segment lost 0 bases and the V segment lost 6 bases, leaving 15 bases of the junction unmatched. Here the CDR3 DNA reads TGTGCCAGCTCGGCTTATCCCGGGACAGGGTACGATAGCAATCAGCCCCAGCATTTT. Residues: CASSAYPGTGYDSNQPQHF. Full variable domain (outside the CDR3, taken from reference TRBV18 and TRBJ1-5): NAGVMQNPRHLVRRRGQEARLRCSPMKGHSHVYWYRQLPEEGLKFMVYLQKENIIDESGMPKERFSAEFPKEGPSILRIQQVVRGDSAAYFCASSAYPGTGYDSNQPQHFGDGTRLSIL.

This clone was detected only once. The chain joins TRBV18 to TRBJ1-6; 7 nucleotides align to TRBD1. V shed 5 bases, J shed 10 bases, and the junction held 14 bases outside the gene matches. The CDR3 has 16 residues. The germline gives CDR1 KGHSH, CDR2 LQKENI. CDR3 sequence (DNA): TGTGCCAGCTCAAGGGGACAGTCCAGAAGTTTATCACCCCTCCACTTT. Its translation is CASSRGQSRSLSPLHF.

CDR3 DNA sequence: TGTGCCATCAGTCGAGCGGGGGTAACAGATACGCAGTATTTT. As protein: CAISRAGVTDTQYF. The gene calls are TRBV10-3 and TRBJ2-3; 8 bases are a match to TRBD2. The CDR3 contains 14 residues. V shed 5 bases, J shed 3 bases, and the junction held 4 bases outside the gene matches. Germline V lookup: CDR1 ENHRY, CDR2 SYGVKD.

This chain joins TRBV7-9 and TRBJ2-7; D is unresolved. Germline CDR1 SEHNR, CDR2 FQNEAQ (reference sequence). Between the trimmed V and J ends, which lost 1 base and 3 bases, there was a span of 4 bases. The CDR3 runs 12 residues. The CDR3, as DNA: TGTGCCAGCAGCTTAGGAGACTACGAGCAGTACTTC. Amino acids: CASSLGDYEQYF.

The chain joins TRBV19 to TRBJ1-3; no clear D gene. In germline, CDR1 is LNHDA, CDR2 SQIVND (reference sequence). Trimming took 3 bases from V and 0 from J, leaving 12 bases between them. The CDR3 totals 16 residues. The CDR3 spells CASSIGRFHSGNTIYF. The CDR3 coding sequence is TGTGCCAGTAGTATTGGGAGGTTCCACTCTGGAAACACCATATATTTT.

This clone was recorded only once. The chain has TRBV3-1 (or the pseudogene TRBV3-2) and TRBJ2-2; D might be TRBD1 (5 bases). The CDR3 has 12 residues. CDR1 and CDR2 (germline): LGHDT, YNNKEL (reference sequence). V lost 6 bases to trimming and J lost 7 bases, with 9 bases between them. The CDR3 loop reads CASSRTLGELFF. In DNA form, the CDR3 reads TGTGCCAGCAGTCGGACACTCGGGGAGCTGTTTTTT.

This rearrangement joins TRBV5-1 to TRBJ1-2, with D unclear. The V and J ends lost 0 bases and 4 bases respectively, with 10 bases between them. The CDR3 runs 14 residues. CDR1 and CDR2 from the germline V gene are SGHRS and YFSETQ. Written as DNA, the CDR3 is TGCGCCAGCAGCTTGGGGCCAGGAGGCTATGGCTACACCTTC. Translation gives CASSLGPGGYGYTF.

The V gene is TRBV6-1, the J gene TRBJ2-1, with 9 bases aligning to TRBD1. With 1 base clipped from V and 7 bases from J, the junction kept 8 bases outside the gene matches. Germline V gives CDR1 MNHNS, CDR2 SASEGT. The CDR3 sequence is 16 residues long. The CDR3 loop is CASSEDALQGANEQFF. The DNA of the CDR3 is TGTGCCAGCAGTGAAGACGCCCTACAGGGGGCGAATGAGCAGTTCTTC.

The V call is TRBV6-5, the J call TRBJ2-1; D is undetermined. The ends were cut back, 7 bases at V and 5 bases at J, with 15 bases in the middle. Germline loops: CDR1 MNHEY, CDR2 SVGAGI. CDR3 length: 14 amino acids. CDR3 residues: CASKRAGYNNEQFF. The CDR3 DNA reads as TGTGCCAGCAAACGGGCAGGATACAACAATGAGCAGTTCTTC.